This T cell receptor beta chain was retrieved from a study of blood T cell repertoires in COVID-19. Whole-study context: The United States, Italy and Spain provided the acute and convalescent COVID-19 samples. From T cells, B-cell-depleted T cells, or PBMCs came the material, which was cDNA or gDNA.

The CDR3 covers 16 residues. Germline trimming cut 6 bases from V and 6 bases from J; bases unmatched to any gene: 11. Germline V lookup: CDR1 MNHEY, CDR2 SMNVEV (reference sequence). Authors' analysis steps: Reference gene primer amplification in the assay estimated nucleated cell counts. Data came from immunoSEQ multiplex PCR; TCRdb stores just in-frame clones and leaves some out. V, J and clone size were drawn from that table, and D and trimming were deduced from the DNA. The sample yields approximately 170,000 clones, 84% seen once. The sequence came from a man aged 50-60 years who had recovered from COVID-19. Sequenced material: PBMCs or T cells enriched from blood (not recorded which). The chain uses TRBV27 and TRBJ2-5, with TRBD1 matching over 12 bases. The CDR3 spells CASRAAGTGGAQTQYF. The CDR3 DNA sequence: TGTGCCAGCAGGGCTGCCGGGACAGGGGGCGCACAGACCCAGTACTTC.